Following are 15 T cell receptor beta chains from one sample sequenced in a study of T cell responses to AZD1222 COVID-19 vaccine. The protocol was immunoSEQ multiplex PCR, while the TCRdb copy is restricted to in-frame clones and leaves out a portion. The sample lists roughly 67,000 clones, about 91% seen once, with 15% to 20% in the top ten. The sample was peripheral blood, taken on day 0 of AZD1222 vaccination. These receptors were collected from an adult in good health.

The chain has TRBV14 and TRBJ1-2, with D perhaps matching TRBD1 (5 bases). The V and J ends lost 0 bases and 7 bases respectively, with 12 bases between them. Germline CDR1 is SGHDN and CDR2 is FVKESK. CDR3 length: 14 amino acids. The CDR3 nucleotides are TGTGCCAGCAGCCAAGAAGGGGCACTCCTTGGCTACACCTTC. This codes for CASSQEGALLGYTF.

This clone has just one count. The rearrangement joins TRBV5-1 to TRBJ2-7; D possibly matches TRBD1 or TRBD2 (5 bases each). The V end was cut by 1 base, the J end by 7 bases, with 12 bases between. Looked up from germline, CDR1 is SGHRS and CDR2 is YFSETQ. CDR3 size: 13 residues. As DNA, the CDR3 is TGCGCCAGCAGCTTGCGGGACCAGGAAGAGCAGTACTTC. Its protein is CASSLRDQEEQYF.

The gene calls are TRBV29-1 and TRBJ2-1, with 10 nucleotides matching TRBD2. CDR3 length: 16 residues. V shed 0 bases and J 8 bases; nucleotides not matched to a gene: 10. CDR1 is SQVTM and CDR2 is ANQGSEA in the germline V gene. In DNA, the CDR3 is TGCAGCGTTGAAGACCCTCGAGCGGGGGGGCCTGATGAGCAGTTCTTC. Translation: CSVEDPRAGGPDEQFF.

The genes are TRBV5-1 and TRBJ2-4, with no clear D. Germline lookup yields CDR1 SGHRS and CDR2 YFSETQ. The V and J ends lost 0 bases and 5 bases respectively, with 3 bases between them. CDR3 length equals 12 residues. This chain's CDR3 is CASSLDQNIQYF. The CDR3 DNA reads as TGCGCCAGCAGCTTGGACCAAAACATTCAGTACTTC.

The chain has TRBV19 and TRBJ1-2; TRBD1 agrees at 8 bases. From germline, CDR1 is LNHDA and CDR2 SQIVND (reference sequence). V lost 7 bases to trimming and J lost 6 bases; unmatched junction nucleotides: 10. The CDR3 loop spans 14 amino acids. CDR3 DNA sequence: TGTGCCAGTAATACAGGGGGGGGTTCTCATGGCTACACCTTC. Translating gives CASNTGGGSHGYTF.

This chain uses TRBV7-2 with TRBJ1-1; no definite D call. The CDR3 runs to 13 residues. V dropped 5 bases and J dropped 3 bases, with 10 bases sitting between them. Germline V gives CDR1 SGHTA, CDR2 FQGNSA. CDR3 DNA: TGTGCCAGCAGCCTCTGGTCGGACACTGAAGCTTTCTTT. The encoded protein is CASSLWSDTEAFF.

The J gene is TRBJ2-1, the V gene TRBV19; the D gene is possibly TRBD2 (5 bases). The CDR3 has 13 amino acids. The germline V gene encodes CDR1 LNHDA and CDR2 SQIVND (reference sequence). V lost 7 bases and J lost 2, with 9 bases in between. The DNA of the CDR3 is TGTGCCAGTATTACCGGGGCCTACAATGAGCAGTTCTTC. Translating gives CASITGAYNEQFF.

The CDR3 reads CASKGTSAYNEQFF. The CDR3 coding sequence is TGTGCCAGCAAGGGGACCTCGGCCTACAATGAGCAGTTCTTC. The V call is TRBV27, the J call TRBJ2-1, with D possibly called TRBD1 or TRBD2 (5 bases each). Germline assignment: CDR1 MNHEY and CDR2 SMNVEV (reference sequence). Between the trimmed V and J ends, which lost 7 bases and 2 bases, there was a span of 12 bases. The CDR3 sequence is 14 residues long.

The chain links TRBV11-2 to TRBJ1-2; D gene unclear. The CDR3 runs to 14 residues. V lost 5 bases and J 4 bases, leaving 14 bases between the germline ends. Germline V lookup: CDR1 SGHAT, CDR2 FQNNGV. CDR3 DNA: TGTGCCAGCAGCCCCGGAGTGGGATCCTATGGCTACACCTTC. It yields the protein CASSPGVGSYGYTF. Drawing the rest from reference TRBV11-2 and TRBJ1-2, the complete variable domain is EAGVAQSPRYKIIEKRQSVAFWCNPISGHATLYWYQQILGQGPKLLIQFQNNGVVDDSQLPKDRFSAERLKGVDSTLKIQPAKLEDSAVYLCASSPGVGSYGYTFGSGTRLTVV.

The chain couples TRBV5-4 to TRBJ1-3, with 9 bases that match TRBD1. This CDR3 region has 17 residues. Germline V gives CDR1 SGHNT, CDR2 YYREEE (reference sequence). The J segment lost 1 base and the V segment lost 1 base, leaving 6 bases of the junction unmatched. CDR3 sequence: CASSLTGGGLSGNTIYF. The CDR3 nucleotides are TGTGCCAGCAGCTTGACAGGGGGCGGGTTATCTGGAAACACCATATATTTT.

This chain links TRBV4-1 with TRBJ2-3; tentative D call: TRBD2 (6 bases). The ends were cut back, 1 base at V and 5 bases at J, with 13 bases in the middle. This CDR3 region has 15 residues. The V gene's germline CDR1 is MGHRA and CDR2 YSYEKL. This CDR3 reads CASSQVKLAGDTQYF. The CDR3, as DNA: TGCGCCAGCAGCCAAGTCAAACTAGCCGGAGATACGCAGTATTTT.

This CDR3 reads CASSLAGLGSQTYEQYF. CDR3 sequence (DNA): TGTGCCAGCAGCTTAGCAGGCTTGGGCTCTCAAACCTACGAGCAGTACTTC. The V call is TRBV11-1, the J call TRBJ2-7; D is ambiguous. The V gene's germline CDR1 is SGHAT and CDR2 FQDESV (reference sequence). The CDR3 totals 17 residues. Trimming cost V 0 bases and J 2 bases, with 17 bases left between them.

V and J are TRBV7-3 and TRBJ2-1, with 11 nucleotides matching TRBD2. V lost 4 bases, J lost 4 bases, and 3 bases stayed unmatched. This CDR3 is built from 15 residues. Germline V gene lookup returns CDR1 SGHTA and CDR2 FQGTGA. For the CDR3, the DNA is TGTGCCAGCAGCTATACTAGCGGGAGTTACAATGAGCAGTTCTTC. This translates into CASSYTSGSYNEQFF.

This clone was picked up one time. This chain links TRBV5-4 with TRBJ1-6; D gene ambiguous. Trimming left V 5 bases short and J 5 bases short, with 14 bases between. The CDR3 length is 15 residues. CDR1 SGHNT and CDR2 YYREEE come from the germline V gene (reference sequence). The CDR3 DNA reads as TGTGCCAGCAGTATGGAGGCCTTGGATAATTCACCCCTCCACTTT. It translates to CASSMEALDNSPLHF. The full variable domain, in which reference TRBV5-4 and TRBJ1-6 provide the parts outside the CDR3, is ETGVTQSPTHLIKTRGQQVTLRCSSQSGHNTVSWYQQALGQGPQFIFQYYREEENGRGNFPPRFSGLQFPNYSSELNVNALELDDSALYLCASSMEALDNSPLHFGNGTRLTVT.

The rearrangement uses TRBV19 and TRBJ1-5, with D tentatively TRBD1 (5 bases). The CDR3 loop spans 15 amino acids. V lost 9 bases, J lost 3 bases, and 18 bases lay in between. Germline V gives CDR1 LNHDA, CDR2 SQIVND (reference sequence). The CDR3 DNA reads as TGTGCCAGCCACGCCCTGGTGGGGCCCAATCAGCCCCAGCATTTT. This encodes CASHALVGPNQPQHF.